The 32 T cell receptor beta chains reported below all come from one sample, sequenced in a study of blood T cell repertoires in COVID-19. The method was immunoSEQ multiplex PCR; TCRdb's version includes in-frame clones alone and lacks a portion of them. The data hold about 200,000 clones, with 88% observed a single time. The sample taken for sequencing was peripheral blood. Source of these receptors: a man between 40 and 49 years old with active or convalescent COVID-19.

This rearrangement joins TRBV10-2 to TRBJ2-3; TRBD2 aligns across 8 bases. In germline, CDR1 is WSHSY, CDR2 SAAADI. Trimming cost V 1 base and J 2 bases; bases outside gene matches: 2. This CDR3 region has 15 residues. In nucleotides, the CDR3 is TGCGCCAGCAGTGAGTGGCGGGGGGACACAGATACGCAGTATTTT. This translates into CASSEWRGDTDTQYF.

This clone has a single count. The V and J genes are TRBV21-1 and TRBJ2-5; no DNA check was done on the table's D call, TRBD1. TRBV21-1 is termed a pseudogene. The CDR3 is 18 amino acids. The CDR3 loop is CASSNCSSDRVLQETQYF. In DNA form, the CDR3 reads TGTGCCAGCAGCAACTGCAGCTCGGACAGGGTTTTACAAGAGACCCAGTACTTC.

The rearrangement links TRBV30 to TRBJ2-2, with D possibly TRBD2 on 5 matching bases. Per the germline V gene, CDR1 is GTSNPN and CDR2 is SVGIG (reference sequence). The CDR3 is 14 residues long. Trimming pared 2 bases from V and 5 bases from J, leaving 12 bases between. This CDR3 reads CAWSSGLVTGELFF. The CDR3 bases are TGTGCCTGGAGTAGCGGACTTGTGACCGGGGAGCTGTTTTTT.

The chain links TRBV23-1 to TRBJ2-5, with D possibly TRBD2 on 6 matching bases. TRBV23-1 belongs to the ORF category, with a function that is uncertain. V gave up 0 bases and J gave up 5 bases, with 13 bases separating them. This CDR3 is built from 15 residues. The CDR3: CASSQSGDGGETQYF. As DNA, the CDR3 is TGCGCCAGCAGTCAATCTGGAGACGGGGGTGAGACCCAGTACTTC.

This chain links TRBV7-9 with TRBJ2-2; TRBD1 aligns across 9 bases. V lost 3 bases and J lost 2; bases outside the gene matches: 4. This CDR3 has 16 residues. Germline CDR1 reads SEHNR; CDR2 reads FQNEAQ (reference sequence). In nucleotides, the CDR3 is TGTGCCAGCAGCTTGGAGGACAGGGGTAACACCGGGGAGCTGTTTTTT. It translates to CASSLEDRGNTGELFF.

V gene TRBV5-1 combines with J gene TRBJ1-1; D is undetermined. Germline V gene lookup returns CDR1 SGHRS and CDR2 YFSETQ. Trimming removed 2 bases from V and 0 bases from J, with 14 bases in between. This CDR3 region has 16 residues. DNA for the CDR3: TGCGCCAGCAGCTTAAGTCCCACAAATTTGAACACTGAAGCTTTCTTT. Protein sequence: CASSLSPTNLNTEAFF.

V is TRBV19 and J is TRBJ2-2, with D unclear. Trimming removed 5 bases from V and 13 bases from J, with 14 bases in between. Germline-derived CDR1 and CDR2 are LNHDA and SQIVND (reference sequence). CDR3 length: 12 residues. CDR3 sequence (DNA): TGTGCCAGTAGTCTCCCGTTAACGAGGCTGTTTTTT. It specifies CASSLPLTRLFF.

The rearrangement uses TRBV11-2 and TRBJ2-7; tentatively, D is TRBD2 (5 bases). Trimming cost V 1 base and J 3 bases, with 10 bases left between them. Germline lookup yields CDR1 SGHAT and CDR2 FQNNGV. There are 14 residues in the CDR3. The CDR3, as DNA: TGTGCCAGCAGCTTAGTGCCGGACTTCTACGAGCAGTACTTC. Translation gives CASSLVPDFYEQYF.

This chain links TRBV12-3 or TRBV12-4 with TRBJ1-1, with D perhaps TRBD1 (5 bases). The CDR3 has 13 amino acids. The V end was cut by 7 bases, the J end by 7 bases, with 16 bases between. The CDR3 nucleotides are TGTGCCAGCACTTCCCGGGGGGTATTTGAAGCTTTCTTT. Translation gives CASTSRGVFEAFF.

The V call is TRBV6-2 or TRBV6-3, the J call TRBJ1-4; tentative D call: TRBD1 (5 bases). Germline V gene lookup returns CDR1 MNHEY and CDR2 SVGEGT. Trimming left V 5 bases short and J 12 bases short, with 19 bases between. This CDR3 spans 14 amino acids. Here the CDR3 reads CASSHGTWPGELFF. The CDR3 nucleotides are TGTGCCAGCAGTCATGGGACTTGGCCGGGCGAACTGTTTTTT.

The J gene is TRBJ2-2, the V gene TRBV6-6, with 12 bases that match TRBD2. Germline lookup yields CDR1 MNHNY and CDR2 SVGAGI (reference sequence). The junction had 4 bases not matched to a gene; V was cut back by 5 bases and J by 9 bases. The CDR3 length is 14 residues. DNA for the CDR3: TGTGCCAGCAGTCAGACTAGCGGGAGCCGGGAGCTGTTTTTT. Translation gives CASSQTSGSRELFF.

The rearrangement links TRBV15 to TRBJ2-7, with D possibly being TRBD1 (5 bases). The CDR3 loop spans 16 amino acids. The ends were cut back, 1 base at V and 0 bases at J, with 13 bases in the middle. Germline loops: CDR1 LNHNV, CDR2 YYDKDF (reference sequence). CDR3 sequence reads: CATSRGGRASSYEQYF. In DNA form, the CDR3 reads TGTGCCACCAGCAGAGGGGGCCGGGCCAGCTCCTACGAGCAGTACTTC.

This clone was seen a single time. The chain uses TRBV27 and TRBJ2-3; 9 nucleotides match TRBD2. In germline, CDR1 is MNHEY, CDR2 SMNVEV (reference sequence). This CDR3 has 16 amino acids. V was pared by 2 bases and J by 5 bases, with 8 bases of the junction left unmatched. CDR3 loop: CASSLVGLAGQDTQYF. DNA of the CDR3: TGTGCCAGCAGTTTAGTTGGGCTAGCGGGGCAAGATACGCAGTATTTT.

Of note for this clone: Other DNA sequences in this specimen translate into the identical CDR3. This CDR3 is CASSLGGSSGNTIYF. For the CDR3, the DNA is TGCGCCAGCAGCTTGGGAGGAAGCTCTGGAAACACCATATATTTT. V and J are TRBV5-1 and TRBJ1-3; the D is unclear. V was shortened by 0 bases and J by 0 bases, with 7 bases between the two germline ends. Looked up from germline, CDR1 is SGHRS and CDR2 is YFSETQ. CDR3 length: 15 residues. The whole variable domain, remainder taken from reference TRBV5-1 and TRBJ1-3, is KAGVTQTPRYLIKTRGQQVTLSCSPISGHRSVSWYQQTPGQGLQFLFEYFSETQRNKGNFPGRFSGRQFSNSRSEMNVSTLELGDSALYLCASSLGGSSGNTIYFGEGSWLTVV.

The chain joins TRBV19 to TRBJ1-5; 10 positions agree with TRBD1. With 11 bases clipped from V and 0 bases from J, the junction kept 4 bases outside the gene matches. The CDR3 is 14 residues long. Germline V gene sequence: CDR1 LNHDA, CDR2 SQIVND (reference sequence). The DNA for the CDR3 is TGTGCCGGACGGGACAGGGGTAGCAATCAGCCCCAGCATTTT. This sequence encodes CAGRDRGSNQPQHF.

The V gene is TRBV23-1, the J gene TRBJ1-5, with a weak D call TRBD1 (6 bases). TRBV23-1 is flagged as an ORF with uncertain function. This CDR3 has 18 residues. Between the trimmed V and J ends, which lost 6 bases and 2 bases, there was a span of 23 bases. CDR3 coding DNA: TGCGCCAGCAGCCCCCCGGGAGGGGGTAATGTTGGCAATCAGCCCCAGCATTTT. Translating gives CASSPPGGGNVGNQPQHF.

The V and J genes are TRBV6-5 and TRBJ1-2, with a tentative D call TRBD1 (5 bases). Trimming cost V 6 bases and J 5 bases, with 13 bases left between them. Germline V gene lookup returns CDR1 MNHEY and CDR2 SVGAGI. This CDR3 has 13 amino acids. As DNA, the CDR3 is TGTGCCAGCAGACGACAGTTTGGATATGGCTACACCTTC. This sequence encodes CASRRQFGYGYTF.

The chain has TRBV6-2 or TRBV6-3 and TRBJ2-7, with 9 bases aligning to TRBD2. Germline-derived CDR1 and CDR2 are MNHEY and SVGEGT. The CDR3 extends over 16 amino acids. The trim removed 2 bases at V and 2 bases at J, leaving 7 bases unmatched. The CDR3 spells CASSYPGLALTYEQYF. The CDR3 DNA follows: TGTGCCAGCAGTTACCCCGGACTAGCGTTAACCTACGAGCAGTACTTC.

This sequence joins TRBV11-2 and TRBJ1-1, with D possibly being TRBD1 (6 bases). The V gene lost 5 bases and the J gene lost 11 bases, with 18 bases spanning the gap. This CDR3 spans 13 amino acids. Germline assignment: CDR1 SGHAT and CDR2 FQNNGV. The CDR3 nucleotides read TGTGCCAGCAGCCTACGGACAGCGGGGACGGCTTTCTTT. Translating it yields CASSLRTAGTAFF.

The V and J genes are TRBV9 and TRBJ1-3; the D is unclear. CDR3 length: 15 amino acids. Per germline, CDR1 SGDLS and CDR2 YYNGEE. V was pared by 3 bases and J by 8 bases, with 18 bases between. The CDR3 is CASSDGGKDGDTIYF. In nucleotides, the CDR3 is TGTGCCAGCAGCGATGGAGGGAAAGACGGGGACACCATATATTTT.

The chain employs TRBV12-3 or TRBV12-4 and TRBJ1-2; no definite D call. V was shortened by 10 bases and J by 8 bases, with 14 bases between the two germline ends. The CDR3 runs to 11 residues. CDR3 nucleotide sequence: TGTGCCATCGGGGAGGGTCTGGGCTACACCTTC. Its protein is CAIGEGLGYTF.

This clone appeared a single time. V and J are TRBV9 and TRBJ1-4; D not certain. In germline, CDR1 is SGDLS, CDR2 YYNGEE. The CDR3 runs to 14 residues. V lost 2 bases and J lost 0, with 5 bases in between. The CDR3 nucleotides are TGTGCCAGCAGCGTGGGCGCAACTAATGAAAAACTGTTTTTT. Its protein is CASSVGATNEKLFF.

This chain joins TRBV7-2 and TRBJ1-6; 8 nucleotides match TRBD1. From germline, CDR1 is SGHTA and CDR2 FQGNSA. Trimming removed 2 bases from V and 4 bases from J; junction bases left unmatched: 4. The length of the CDR3 is 16 residues. The CDR3 sequence: CASSLFTGGYNSPLHF. The CDR3 DNA follows: TGTGCCAGCAGCTTATTCACAGGGGGATATAATTCACCCCTCCACTTT.

Regarding this clone: Different DNA sequences within this sample yield the same CDR3. The chain recombines TRBV7-8 with TRBJ1-1; D is ambiguous. This CDR3 spans 13 amino acids. Per germline, CDR1 SGHVS and CDR2 FQNEAQ. V was cut by 5 bases and J by 3 bases, with 10 bases left in between. The CDR3 DNA reads TGTGCCAGCAGCCTAGGCGGGGACACTGAAGCTTTCTTT. Protein product: CASSLGGDTEAFF.

Comments on this clone: The conserved phenylalanine or tryptophan normally closing the CDR3 is absent here, so this likely arose from a read error. No DNA is shown, since the ends of the CDR3 on it are uncertain; the CDR3 is the one TCRdb lists. The chain joins TRBV2 to TRBJ1-4; the D call of TRBD1 is as the table states it, not checked on the DNA. The CDR3 has 12 residues if both end residues are counted. The germline gives CDR1 SNHLY, CDR2 FYNNEI. CDR3 amino acids: CASSEAPQGAPS.

The table lists this clone with a count of one. The rearrangement links TRBV5-1 to TRBJ1-1, with 7 bases matching TRBD1. Germline trimming cut 4 bases from V and 1 base from J; bases unmatched to any gene: 7. This CDR3 is built from 15 residues. The V gene's germline CDR1 is SGHRS and CDR2 YFSETQ. The CDR3 region is CASSLPTGTNTEAFF. Here the CDR3 DNA reads TGCGCCAGCAGCCTTCCGACAGGGACGAACACTGAAGCTTTCTTT.

The rearrangement uses TRBV7-9 and TRBJ2-7; D is unclear. The germline V gene has CDR1 SEHNR and CDR2 FQNEAQ (reference sequence). The CDR3 spans 13 residues. V lost 7 bases, J lost 5 bases, and 15 bases lay in between. CDR3 sequence: CASTLLMPNEQYF. CDR3 nucleotide sequence: TGTGCCAGCACCCTATTAATGCCTAACGAGCAGTACTTC.

This clone has a handful of counts. This chain uses TRBV3-1 (or the pseudogene TRBV3-2) with TRBJ2-2, with unresolved D. This CDR3 comprises 13 residues. Looked up from germline, CDR1 is LGHDT and CDR2 is YNNKEL (reference sequence). Trimming left V 6 bases short and J 5 bases short, with 10 bases between. CDR3 nucleotides: TGTGCCAGCAGAAAGAGAGAGACCGGGGAGCTGTTTTTT. Encoded protein: CASRKRETGELFF.

V usage is TRBV14 and J usage is TRBJ1-1; TRBD1 aligns across 9 bases. The CDR3 loop spans 13 amino acids. V shed 4 bases and J 3 bases; nucleotides not matched to a gene: 0. Germline V gene data show CDR1 as SGHDN and CDR2 as FVKESK. CDR3: CASSRDRDTEAFF. CDR3 DNA: TGTGCCAGCAGCCGGGACAGGGACACTGAAGCTTTCTTT.

The rearrangement uses TRBV27 and TRBJ1-3; 7 bases agree with TRBD1. CDR3 length equals 14 residues. The germline V gene has CDR1 MNHEY and CDR2 SMNVEV (reference sequence). V lost 7 bases to trimming and J lost 4 bases; unmatched junction nucleotides: 7. The CDR3 region is CASKGALSGNTIYF. In nucleotides, the CDR3 is TGTGCCAGCAAGGGGGCCCTCTCGGGAAACACCATATATTTT.

The chain uses TRBV2 and TRBJ1-2, with TRBD1 as a possible D gene (6 bases). Germline-derived CDR1 and CDR2 are SNHLY and FYNNEI. The CDR3 extends over 13 amino acids. V shed 5 bases and J shed 4 bases, with 11 bases lying between them. CDR3 nucleotides: TGTGCCAGCAGTCCGGACAGCTCCTATGGCTACACCTTC. Amino acid sequence: CASSPDSSYGYTF.

This clone was observed a single time. The V gene is TRBV5-6, the J gene TRBJ1-2, with 7 bases lining up with TRBD1. Germline loops: CDR1 SGHDT, CDR2 YYEEEE. V dropped 3 bases and J dropped 6; count of bases not matched to a gene: 5. This CDR3 has 13 amino acids. The CDR3 protein is CASSSGQVNGYTF. DNA of the CDR3: TGTGCCAGCAGCTCCGGACAGGTCAATGGCTACACCTTC.